These T cell receptor beta chains were read from a single sample in a study of cytomegalovirus exposure and HLA in healthy donors. Sequenced by immunoSEQ multiplex PCR; TCRdb stores in-frame clones only, minus some. This sample has 60,000 to 85,000 clones, with around 76% found just once. Sequencing input: PBMCs. These receptors originate from a male donor in good health and CMV-seropositive. Each CDR3 is given with its conserved first and last residue. D genes are given only for firm matches. Clone size is not always given. Where it is, it says once, few, many or a class for expanded clones.

d_call | j_call | clone_size | v_call | cdr3_aa | cdr3_nt
TRBD2 | TRBJ2-3 | - | TRBV15 | CATSRDRGGFVDTQYF | TGTGCCACCAGCAGAGACCGCGGGGGGTTCGTCGATACGCAGTATTTT
TRBD1 | TRBJ2-5 | - | TRBV6-1 | CASMGRGRGETQYF | TGTGCCAGCATGGGCAGGGGGCGCGGGGAGACCCAGTACTTC
- | TRBJ2-5 | - | TRBV19 | CASSSTLGRQETQYF | TGTGCCAGTAGCTCGACACTTGGCAGACAAGAGACCCAGTACTTC
- | TRBJ2-4 | once | TRBV15 | CATSLNSVNIQYF | TGTGCCACCAGCCTGAATAGCGTGAACATTCAGTACTTC
TRBD1 | TRBJ1-4 | few | TRBV15 | CATSLNRGLGEKLFF | TGTGCCACCAGCCTCAACAGGGGGTTGGGGGAAAAACTGTTTTTT
TRBD1 | TRBJ2-7 | - | TRBV11-2 | CASSSVQGAAHEQYF | TGTGCCAGCAGCTCCGTACAGGGGGCGGCGCACGAGCAGTACTTC
TRBD1 | TRBJ2-7 | few | TRBV5-8 | CASSSGTGQGEEQYF | TGTGCCAGCAGCTCCGGAACGGGACAGGGGGAAGAGCAGTACTTC
TRBD2 | TRBJ2-5 | - | TRBV19 | CASMGLAGGGETQYF | TGTGCCAGTATGGGACTAGCGGGGGGCGGAGAGACCCAGTACTTC
TRBD1 | TRBJ2-3 | - | TRBV5-1 | CASSLGTGATDTQYF | TGCGCCAGCAGCTTGGGAACAGGGGCCACAGATACGCAGTATTTT
TRBD1 | TRBJ1-2 | once | TRBV16 | CASRGTGDNYGYTF | TGTGCCAGCAGAGGGACAGGAGATAACTATGGCTACACCTTC
- | TRBJ2-3 | few | TRBV11-2 | CASSRSSTDTQYF | TGTGCCAGCAGCCGGAGTAGCACAGATACGCAGTATTTT
TRBD1 | TRBJ2-1 | - | TRBV2 | CASRSMRDRGPPEQFF | TGTGCCAGCAGATCGATGAGGGACAGGGGTCCCCCTGAGCAGTTCTTC
- | TRBJ1-1 | - | TRBV14 | CASGGYTEAFF | TGTGCCAGTGGGGGGTACACTGAAGCTTTCTTT
- | TRBJ2-7 | - | TRBV11-2 | CASSLEGASSYEQYF | TGTGCCAGCAGCTTAGAAGGAGCGAGCTCCTACGAGCAGTACTTC
- | TRBJ2-2 | - | TRBV10-1 | CASSELRSDTGELFF | TGCGCCAGCAGTGAGCTCCGGTCGGACACCGGGGAGCTGTTTTTT
- | TRBJ1-1 | - | TRBV27 | CASSLSPRQVRGNTEAFF | TGTGCCAGCAGTTTATCCCCCCGACAGGTTCGGGGAAACACTGAAGCTTTCTTT
TRBD1 | TRBJ2-5 | - | TRBV7-9 | CASSPGQGMETQYF | TGTGCCAGCAGCCCTGGACAGGGGATGGAGACCCAGTACTTC
- | TRBJ1-1 | - | TRBV5-1 | CASSLGRGGKMNTEAFF | TGCGCCAGCAGCTTGGGAAGGGGTGGCAAAATGAACACTGAAGCTTTCTTT
TRBD2 | TRBJ2-3 | once | TRBV7-9 | CASSISGESTDTQYF | TGTGCCAGCAGTATTAGCGGGGAAAGCACAGATACGCAGTATTTT
TRBD2 | TRBJ2-1 | few | TRBV6-4 | CASSESGGSYNEQFF | TGTGCCAGCAGTGAAAGCGGGGGGTCCTACAATGAGCAGTTCTTC
- | TRBJ2-5 | - | TRBV7-6 | CASSFRGETQYF | TGTGCCAGCAGCTTCCGGGGGGAGACCCAGTACTTC
- | TRBJ1-2 | - | TRBV7-2 | CASSFTAEGYTF | TGTGCCAGCAGCTTTACAGCGGAGGGCTACACCTTC
- | TRBJ2-3 | - | TRBV6-4 | CASSEGLTGYTQYF | TGTGCCAGCAGTGAGGGACTCACCGGGTATACGCAGTATTTT
TRBD1 | TRBJ1-5 | few | TRBV28 | CASSSPGQGDGQPQHF | TGTGCCAGCAGTTCGCCGGGACAGGGGGACGGTCAGCCCCAGCATTTT
- | TRBJ1-3 | - | TRBV11-2 | CASSLGRGNSGNTIYF | TGTGCCAGCAGCTTAGGCAGAGGGAACTCTGGAAACACCATATATTTT
- | TRBJ2-6 | - | TRBV21-1 | CASSKGWSDRGHFSTGANVLTF | TGTGCCAGCAGCAAAGGATGGAGCGACAGGGGGCACTTTTCCACTGGGGCCAACGTCCTGACTTTC
TRBD1 | TRBJ2-1 | few | TRBV5-1 | CASSLAGQAFNEQFF | TGCGCCAGCAGCTTGGCCGGACAGGCCTTCAATGAGCAGTTCTTC
- | TRBJ2-3 | once | TRBV18 | CASSPLIGTDTQYF | TGTGCCAGCTCACCACTCATCGGGACAGATACGCAGTATTTT
TRBD1 | TRBJ2-2 | - | TRBV29-1 | CSVAVDRLNTGELFF | TGCAGCGTCGCTGTGGACAGGCTGAACACCGGGGAGCTGTTTTTT
TRBD2 | TRBJ2-2 | - | TRBV28 | CASRNGLAGATGELFF | TGTGCCAGCAGGAACGGACTAGCGGGGGCAACCGGGGAGCTGTTTTTT
TRBD1 | TRBJ1-6 | - | TRBV27 | CASSAQGGSPLHF | TGTGCCAGCAGTGCACAGGGGGGTTCACCCCTCCACTTT
- | TRBJ1-2 | - | TRBV7-2 | CASSRLVAQSAGYTF | TGTGCCAGCAGCCGTTTGGTGGCACAAAGTGCTGGCTACACCTTC
TRBD2 | TRBJ2-1 | once | TRBV7-6 | CASTGTSGRNEQFF | TGTGCCAGCACCGGGACTAGCGGGAGAAATGAGCAGTTCTTC
TRBD1 | TRBJ2-1 | few | TRBV29-1 | CSGGTGKYNEQFF | TGCAGCGGGGGGACAGGGAAGTACAATGAGCAGTTCTTC
- | TRBJ1-5 | - | TRBV2 | CAALGGLGQPQHF | TGTGCCGCGCTAGGAGGGCTTGGGCAGCCCCAGCATTTT
- | TRBJ2-1 | - | TRBV30 | CAWETGAYNEQFF | TGTGCCTGGGAAACGGGAGCCTACAATGAGCAGTTCTTC
- | TRBJ1-3 | - | TRBV9 | CASSVGGGTGNTIYF | TGTGCCAGCAGCGTAGGTGGGGGGACTGGAAACACCATATATTTT
TRBD2 | TRBJ2-1 | once | TRBV6-4 | CASTDGASGDLNEPFF | TGTGCCAGCACTGATGGGGCTAGCGGGGACCTCAATGAGCCGTTCTTC
- | TRBJ1-1 | - | TRBV5-1 | CASSPREVAEAFF | TGCGCCAGCAGCCCCCGGGAGGTTGCTGAAGCTTTCTTT
- | TRBJ1-2 | - | TRBV2 | CASSAVREGGYTF | TGTGCCAGCAGTGCGGTCAGGGAAGGAGGCTACACCTTC
- | TRBJ1-6 | - | TRBV6-5 | CASSYGAYSYNSPLHF | TGTGCCAGCAGTTACGGGGCATACTCCTATAATTCACCCCTCCACTTT
- | TRBJ2-1 | - | TRBV30 | CAWSVTFYNEQFF | TGTGCCTGGAGTGTAACATTCTACAATGAGCAGTTCTTC
- | TRBJ1-4 | - | TRBV5-1 | CASSFPGQGEKLFF | TGCGCCAGCAGCTTCCCCGGGCAGGGGGAAAAACTGTTTTTT
- | TRBJ2-2 | - | TRBV7-2 | CASSPLTAGELFF | TGTGCCAGCAGCCCGCTTACGGCCGGGGAGCTGTTTTTT
TRBD1 | TRBJ2-2 | - | TRBV6-4 | CASSDTGQGFTGELFF | TGTGCCAGCAGTGATACGGGACAGGGATTCACCGGGGAGCTGTTTTTT
- | TRBJ1-5 | - | TRBV6-6 | CASTGGGSSNQPQHF | TGTGCCAGCACTGGGGGGGGCTCTAGCAATCAGCCCCAGCATTTT
- | TRBJ2-2 | - | TRBV9 | CASSSVARDTGELFF | TGTGCCAGCAGCTCCGTAGCGCGAGACACCGGGGAGCTGTTTTTT
- | TRBJ2-5 | - | TRBV21-1 | CASRGLAGALQETQYF | TGTGCCAGCAGGGGACTAGCGGGGGCCCTCCAAGAGACCCAGTACTTC
TRBD1 | TRBJ1-2 | - | TRBV7-2 | CASSIPGQGYYGYTF | TGTGCCAGCAGCATTCCGGGACAGGGTTACTATGGCTACACCTTC
- | TRBJ1-1 | medium-sized | TRBV19 | CASSIRTTVAGFTEAFF | TGTGCCAGTAGTATAAGAACCACAGTCGCGGGTTTCACTGAAGCTTTCTTT
- | TRBJ1-6 | - | TRBV28 | CASGGIDGSSYNSPLHF | TGTGCCAGTGGGGGGATAGACGGCAGCTCCTATAATTCACCCCTCCACTTT
- | TRBJ2-7 | - | TRBV28 | CASSSAKGGAHYEQYF | TGTGCCAGCAGTTCCGCAAAGGGGGGGGCCCACTACGAGCAGTACTTC
TRBD2 | TRBJ2-1 | - | TRBV19 | CASKPTWGSGRANEQFF | TGTGCCAGTAAGCCAACGTGGGGTAGCGGGAGGGCCAATGAGCAGTTCTTC
TRBD1 | TRBJ2-2 | - | TRBV19 | CASSTHLDRVSYTGELFF | TGTGCCAGTAGTACTCACCTCGACAGGGTTAGCTACACCGGGGAGCTGTTTTTT
TRBD2 | TRBJ2-2 | few | TRBV28 | CASRSGGGTGELFF | TGTGCCAGCCGCTCCGGGGGGGGGACCGGGGAGCTGTTTTTT
- | TRBJ2-1 | - | TRBV12-2 | CASRLAGGGRRAYNEQFF | TGTGCAAGTCGCTTAGCGGGCGGCGGGAGGCGAGCCTACAATGAGCAGTTCTTC
TRBD1 | TRBJ1-1 | - | TRBV7-3 | CASRATGGKNTEAFF | TGTGCCAGCAGAGCCACAGGGGGTAAGAACACTGAAGCTTTCTTT
TRBD1 | TRBJ1-2 | - | TRBV6-5 | CASTRQGANYGYTF | TGTGCCAGCACCCGACAGGGAGCTAACTATGGCTACACCTTC
TRBD1 | TRBJ1-1 | - | TRBV28 | CASRVPSSQGGGEAFF | TGTGCCAGCAGGGTCCCCTCTTCCCAGGGGGGTGGTGAAGCTTTCTTT